These 7 T cell receptor beta chains came from one sample sequenced in a study of long-term antiretroviral therapy in people with HIV. The assay used was immunoSEQ (version v3.0), run at survey level. Here immunoSEQ multiplex PCR was the method, and the copy in TCRdb shows in-frame clones only, minus some. The sample comprises 8,000 or so clones, over 70% of which are singletons, and 14% rests with the top ten. The sample here was unsorted PBMCs, taken nearly 2.7 years before starting antiretroviral therapy. The receptors stem from a middle-aged man with HIV.

The chain couples TRBV19 to TRBJ2-2; 8 positions match TRBD1. Germline V gives CDR1 LNHDA, CDR2 SQIVND (reference sequence). The CDR3 has 15 residues. V lost 6 bases, J lost 1 base, and 4 bases stayed unmatched. CDR3: CASRSGGGNTGELFF. As DNA, the CDR3 is TGTGCCAGTAGGTCAGGGGGCGGGAACACCGGGGAGCTGTTTTTT.

The rearrangement joins TRBV6-5 to TRBJ1-2; D is unresolved. The CDR3 is made up of 11 amino acids. The germline V gene encodes CDR1 MNHEY and CDR2 SVGAGI. Trimming pared 8 bases from V and 8 bases from J, leaving 12 bases between. DNA of the CDR3: TGTGCCAGCGGGGTGAAGAGAGGCTACACCTTC. Amino acid sequence: CASGVKRGYTF.

This clone was observed a single time. The chain couples TRBV5-6 to TRBJ2-7; TRBD2 matches 7 bases. Germline V gene data show CDR1 as SGHDT and CDR2 as YYEEEE. After removal of 3 bases from V and 0 bases from J, the junction contained 3 bases not matched to a gene. This CDR3 comprises 14 residues. The CDR3 region has the DNA TGTGCCAGCAGCTCGCCGGGGGGCTCCTACGAGCAGTACTTC. It translates to CASSSPGGSYEQYF.

The table lists this clone with a few counts. This chain uses TRBV7-9 with TRBJ2-7; 9 bases match TRBD1. CDR3 size: 16 residues. J gave up 5 bases and V 4 bases, and 12 bases lay outside the gene matches. Looked up from germline, CDR1 is SEHNR and CDR2 is FQNEAQ (reference sequence). CDR3 DNA: TGTGCCAGCAGCTCCAGATCCGGGACAGGGTCCCACGAGCAGTACTTC. This translates into CASSSRSGTGSHEQYF. The whole variable domain, filled in from reference TRBV7-9 and TRBJ2-7, reads DTGVSQNPRHKITKRGQNVTFRCDPISEHNRLYWYRQTLGQGPEFLTYFQNEAQLEKSRLLSDRFSAERPKGSFSTLEIQRTEQGDSAMYLCASSSRSGTGSHEQYFGPGTRLTVT.

This clone was seen a few times. This chain connects TRBV5-5 to TRBJ2-7; the D gene is possibly TRBD1 (5 bases). The V end was cut by 2 bases, the J end by 1 base, with 10 bases between. CDR1 is SGHKS, CDR2 YYEKEE, per germline (reference sequence). The CDR3 spans 14 residues. This chain's CDR3 is CASSFQQASYEQYF. The CDR3 DNA reads TGTGCCAGCAGCTTTCAACAGGCTTCCTACGAGCAGTACTTC.

This rearrangement joins TRBV6-5 to TRBJ1-4; D not resolved. This CDR3 has 14 amino acids. V gave up 6 bases and J gave up 3 bases, with 11 bases separating them. In germline, CDR1 is MNHEY, CDR2 SVGAGI. CDR3 amino acids: CASRASGSNEKLFF. The CDR3 nucleotides read TGTGCCAGCAGAGCGTCGGGGTCTAATGAAAAACTGTTTTTT.

The rearrangement uses TRBV7-2 and TRBJ2-7; 9 nucleotides line up with TRBD2. CDR1 and CDR2 (germline): SGHTA, FQGNSA. This CDR3 is 16 amino acids long. V lost 4 bases to trimming and J lost 2 bases; unmatched junction nucleotides: 9. DNA for the CDR3: TGTGCCAGCAGCTCTCGCGGGGGGGCGGGAACCTACGAGCAGTACTTC. The encoded protein is CASSSRGGAGTYEQYF.